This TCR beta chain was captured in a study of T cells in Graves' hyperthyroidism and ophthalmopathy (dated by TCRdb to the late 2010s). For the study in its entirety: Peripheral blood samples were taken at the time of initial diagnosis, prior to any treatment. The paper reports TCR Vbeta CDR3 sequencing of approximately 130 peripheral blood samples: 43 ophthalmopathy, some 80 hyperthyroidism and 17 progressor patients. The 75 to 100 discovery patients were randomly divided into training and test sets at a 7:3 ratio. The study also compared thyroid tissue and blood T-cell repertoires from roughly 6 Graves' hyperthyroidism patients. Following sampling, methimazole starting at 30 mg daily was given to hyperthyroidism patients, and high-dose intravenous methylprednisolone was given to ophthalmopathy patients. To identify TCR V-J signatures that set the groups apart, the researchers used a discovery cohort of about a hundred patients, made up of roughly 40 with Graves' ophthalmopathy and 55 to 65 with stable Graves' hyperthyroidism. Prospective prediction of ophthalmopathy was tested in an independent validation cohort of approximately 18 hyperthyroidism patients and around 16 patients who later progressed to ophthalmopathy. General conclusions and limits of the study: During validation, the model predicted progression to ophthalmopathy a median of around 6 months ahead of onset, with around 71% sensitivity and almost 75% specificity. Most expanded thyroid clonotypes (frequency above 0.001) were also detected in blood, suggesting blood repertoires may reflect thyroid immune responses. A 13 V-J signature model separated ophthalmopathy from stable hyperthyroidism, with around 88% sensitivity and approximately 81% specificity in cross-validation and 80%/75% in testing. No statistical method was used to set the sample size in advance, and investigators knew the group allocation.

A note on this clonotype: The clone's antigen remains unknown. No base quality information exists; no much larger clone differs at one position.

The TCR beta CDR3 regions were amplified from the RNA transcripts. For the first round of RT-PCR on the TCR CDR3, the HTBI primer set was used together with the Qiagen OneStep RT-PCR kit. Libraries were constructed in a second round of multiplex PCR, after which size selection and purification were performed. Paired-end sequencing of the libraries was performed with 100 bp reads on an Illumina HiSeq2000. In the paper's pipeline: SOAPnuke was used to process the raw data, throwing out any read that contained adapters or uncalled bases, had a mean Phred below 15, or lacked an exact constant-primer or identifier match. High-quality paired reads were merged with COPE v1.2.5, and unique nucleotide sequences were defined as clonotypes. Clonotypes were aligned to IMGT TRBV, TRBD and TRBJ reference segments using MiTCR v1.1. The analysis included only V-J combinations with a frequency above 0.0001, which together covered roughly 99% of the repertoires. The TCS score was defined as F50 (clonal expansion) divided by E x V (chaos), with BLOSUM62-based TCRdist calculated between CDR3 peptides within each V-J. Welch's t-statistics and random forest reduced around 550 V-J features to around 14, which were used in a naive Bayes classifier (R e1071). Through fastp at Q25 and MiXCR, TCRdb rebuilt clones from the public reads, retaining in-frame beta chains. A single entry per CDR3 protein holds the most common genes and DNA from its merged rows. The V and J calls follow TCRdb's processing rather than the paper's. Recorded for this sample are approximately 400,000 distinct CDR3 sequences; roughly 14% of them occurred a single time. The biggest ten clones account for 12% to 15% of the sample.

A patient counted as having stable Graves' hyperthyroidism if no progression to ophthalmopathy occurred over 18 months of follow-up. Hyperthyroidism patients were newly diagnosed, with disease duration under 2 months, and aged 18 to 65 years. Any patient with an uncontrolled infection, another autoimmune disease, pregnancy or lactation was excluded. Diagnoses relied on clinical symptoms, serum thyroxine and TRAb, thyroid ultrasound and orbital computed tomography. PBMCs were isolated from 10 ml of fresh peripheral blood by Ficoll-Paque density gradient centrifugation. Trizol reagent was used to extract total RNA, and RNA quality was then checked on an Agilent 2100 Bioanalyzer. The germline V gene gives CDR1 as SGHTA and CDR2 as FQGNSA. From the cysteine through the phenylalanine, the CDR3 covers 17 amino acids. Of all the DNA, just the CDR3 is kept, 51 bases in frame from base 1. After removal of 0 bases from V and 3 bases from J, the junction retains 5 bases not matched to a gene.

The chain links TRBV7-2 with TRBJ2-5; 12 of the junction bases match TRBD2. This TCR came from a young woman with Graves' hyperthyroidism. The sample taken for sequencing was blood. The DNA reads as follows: TGTGCCAGCAGCTTAGCGCTAGGACTAGCGGGGAAAGAGACCCAGTACTTC. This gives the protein CASSLALGLAGKETQYF.